The clone carrying this T cell receptor (beta chain) was observed a handful of times. These data originate in a study of blood T cell repertoires in COVID-19. At the level of the study: From T cells, B-cell-depleted T cells, or PBMCs came the material, which was cDNA or gDNA.

In the authors' workflow: Reference gene primer amplification gave estimated nucleated cell counts. Repertoires were generated with immunoSEQ multiplex PCR, while TCRdb's copy carries only in-frame clones and drops some. That table supplies the V and J calls and clone size; D and trimming were determined from the DNA. The sample includes about 85,000 clones, 65% to 85% of them seen just once. Germline CDR1 SGHAT, CDR2 FQNNGV. V lost 0 bases to trimming and J lost 8 bases; unmatched junction nucleotides: 11. CDR3 size: 17 residues. Sequencing was done on a sample of peripheral blood. The sequence was collected from a man aged 65 to 79 with acute or convalescent COVID-19. V and J are TRBV11-2 and TRBJ2-1; TRBD1 matches at 9 bases. The DNA of the CDR3 is TGTGCCAGCAGCTTAGACCAAACCCGGGACAGGGCGTATGAGCAGTTCTTC. Protein product: CASSLDQTRDRAYEQFF. The full variable domain, with the rest looked up from reference TRBV11-2 and TRBJ2-1, is EAGVAQSPRYKIIEKRQSVAFWCNPISGHATLYWYQQILGQGPKLLIQFQNNGVVDDSQLPKDRFSAERLKGVDSTLKIQPAKLEDSAVYLCASSLDQTRDRAYEQFFGPGTRLTVL.